The rows below give T cell receptor beta chains drawn from one sample of a study of shared clonotypes between healthy human individuals. The method was immunoSEQ multiplex PCR; TCRdb's version includes in-frame clones alone and lacks a portion of them. The sample records under 750,000 clones, around 77% being singletons. The sequenced sample consisted of memory CD4+ T cells sorted from blood. The receptors shown here come from a young woman in good health. Each CDR3 is given with its conserved first and last residue. A D gene is named only where the DNA matches it firmly. The listing skips clone size in some rows; elsewhere it reads once, few, many or a size class.

V gene	D gene	J gene	CDR3 length	clone size	CDR3 protein	CDR3 DNA
TRBV25-1	TRBD1	TRBJ1-4	15	.	CASSDLQGVNEKLFF	TGTGCCAGCAGTGACCTACAGGGGGTTAATGAAAAACTGTTTTTT
TRBV25-1	.	TRBJ2-1	18	.	CASSEGSHGAESYNEQFF	TGTGCCAGCAGTGAAGGGTCTCACGGAGCGGAGTCCTACAATGAGCAGTTCTTC
TRBV4-1	.	TRBJ2-3	15	few	CASSQEGRRADTQYF	TGCGCCAGCAGCCAAGAGGGCAGGCGGGCAGATACGCAGTATTTT
TRBV15	.	TRBJ2-7	13	.	CATSNAHSYEQYF	TGTGCCACCAGCAATGCACACTCCTACGAGCAGTACTTC
TRBV11-2	.	TRBJ2-7	14	.	CASSLALYGEEQYF	TGTGCCAGCAGCTTAGCTCTATACGGTGAGGAGCAGTACTTC
TRBV7-9	.	TRBJ1-3	16	once	CASSPPGDLSGNTIYF	TGTGCCAGCAGCCCCCCGGGGGACCTCTCTGGAAACACCATATATTTT
TRBV21-1	.	TRBJ1-1	15	once	CASSRTRGEVAEAFF	TGTGCCAGCAGCCGCACCAGAGGAGAGGTAGCTGAAGCTTTCTTT
TRBV10-1	.	TRBJ2-1	14	.	CASSAGGSYNEQFF	TGCGCCAGCAGTGCGGGCGGCTCCTACAATGAGCAGTTCTTC
TRBV7-1	.	TRBJ2-2	14	.	CASSPKSVTGELFF	TGTGCCAGCAGTCCTAAGTCGGTTACCGGGGAGCTGTTTTTT
TRBV7-9	.	TRBJ1-1	12	many	CASSRPNTEAFF	TGTGCCAGCAGCCGGCCGAACACTGAAGCTTTCTTT
TRBV5-1	.	TRBJ2-1	15	.	CASSEDSNSYNEQFF	TGCGCCAGCAGTGAGGACTCAAACTCCTACAATGAGCAGTTCTTC
TRBV6-5	.	TRBJ2-6	15	.	CASGRENSGANVLTF	TGTGCCAGCGGCAGGGAAAACTCTGGGGCCAACGTCCTGACTTTC
TRBV28	TRBD1	TRBJ1-4	15	.	CASSFWGTGKEKLFF	TGTGCCAGCAGTTTCTGGGGGACAGGGAAGGAAAAACTGTTTTTT
TRBV2	.	TRBJ2-2	15	.	CASSDLYGYTGELFF	TGTGCCAGCAGTGATCTTTACGGGTACACCGGGGAGCTGTTTTTT
TRBV19	TRBD2	TRBJ2-3	19	.	CASSSIGETSGSSTDTQYF	TGTGCCAGTAGTTCAATAGGGGAGACTAGCGGGAGTTCAACAGATACGCAGTATTTT
TRBV5-1	TRBD2	TRBJ2-1	17	.	CASSPEASGSSYNEQFF	TGCGCCAGCAGCCCGGAGGCTAGCGGGAGCTCCTACAATGAGCAGTTCTTC
TRBV5-1	TRBD1	TRBJ1-4	15	few	CASSLVEGALEKLFF	TGCGCCAGCAGCCTCGTGGAGGGGGCTTTGGAAAAACTGTTTTTT
TRBV7-2	.	TRBJ1-3	15	.	CASSLVGTSGNTIYF	TGTGCCAGCAGCTTAGTCGGCACCTCTGGAAACACCATATATTTT
TRBV18	.	TRBJ1-1	13	.	CASSPTRNTEAFF	TGTGCCAGCTCGCCGACAAGGAACACTGAAGCTTTCTTT
TRBV4-1	TRBD2	TRBJ2-1	17	once	CASSQEGTSGIVNEQFF	TGCGCCAGCAGCCAAGAGGGGACTAGCGGGATCGTCAATGAGCAGTTCTTC
TRBV28	.	TRBJ2-7	14	many	CASTRTPLDYEQYF	TGTGCCAGCACCAGAACCCCCCTGGACTACGAGCAGTACTTC
TRBV28	.	TRBJ2-7	15	once	CASSLFSRAGYEQYF	TGTGCCAGCAGTTTATTTAGTAGGGCCGGGTACGAGCAGTACTTC
TRBV18	.	TRBJ1-1	13	.	CASTTTVNTEAFF	TGTGCCAGCACGACCACAGTGAACACTGAAGCTTTCTTT
TRBV6-4	TRBD2	TRBJ2-6	16	.	CASGTSGTSGANVLTF	TGTGCCAGCGGAACTAGCGGGACATCTGGGGCCAACGTCCTGACTTTC
TRBV5-6	.	TRBJ2-1	14	.	CASSFRDPVNEQFF	TGTGCCAGCAGCTTCCGGGACCCGGTAAATGAGCAGTTCTTC
TRBV15	.	TRBJ2-3	18	.	CATSSSVIALRPTDTQYF	TGTGCCACCAGCAGCTCCGTCATAGCCCTCCGACCCACAGATACGCAGTATTTT
TRBV2	TRBD2	TRBJ2-2	16	.	CASSRYSGIKDGELFF	TGTGCCAGCAGTCGTTATAGCGGGATAAAGGACGGGGAGCTGTTTTTT
TRBV27	TRBD2	TRBJ2-3	18	.	CASARSSGSWASTDTQYF	TGTGCCAGCGCCCGGTCCAGCGGGAGCTGGGCTAGCACAGATACGCAGTATTTT
TRBV28	.	TRBJ2-4	18	.	CASSLRQGLHSAKNIQYF	TGTGCCAGCAGTTTACGCCAGGGTCTTCATTCAGCCAAAAACATTCAGTACTTC
TRBV29-1	TRBD1	TRBJ2-7	12	few	CSVEPGQGEQYF	TGCAGCGTTGAACCGGGACAGGGCGAGCAGTACTTC
TRBV11-2	.	TRBJ1-1	14	few	CANNRVPMNTEAFF	TGTGCCAACAACAGGGTGCCCATGAACACTGAAGCTTTCTTT
TRBV4-1	.	TRBJ2-1	13	.	CATPRARCNEQFF	TGCGCCACCCCGAGGGCTCGGTGTAATGAGCAGTTCTTC
TRBV5-4	.	TRBJ1-3	16	.	CALGSGGDWGRNTIYF	TGTGCCCTTGGGAGCGGAGGGGATTGGGGTAGAAACACCATATATTTT
TRBV6-5	.	TRBJ1-2	13	few	CASQARGLHGYTF	TGTGCCAGCCAGGCCCGGGGCTTACACGGCTACACCTTC
TRBV28	.	TRBJ2-1	12	few	CASSLFDNEQFF	TGTGCCAGCAGTTTATTCGACAATGAGCAGTTCTTC
TRBV25-1	TRBD2	TRBJ2-7	13	.	CVSNVAGEGEQYF	TGTGTCAGCAACGTAGCGGGAGAAGGGGAGCAGTACTTC
TRBV7-9	TRBD1	TRBJ2-1	14	.	CASSLGQGDNEQFF	TGTGCCAGCAGCTTAGGACAGGGTGACAATGAGCAGTTCTTC
TRBV4-1	TRBD2	TRBJ2-3	19	.	CASSQEPAGLAAMGDTQYF	TGCGCCAGCAGCCAAGAACCAGCGGGACTAGCGGCCATGGGGGATACGCAGTATTTT
TRBV4-2	TRBD2	TRBJ2-7	15	.	CASSPRTSGNYEQYF	TGTGCCAGCAGCCCCCGCACTAGCGGGAACTACGAGCAGTACTTC
TRBV2	.	TRBJ2-7	14	.	CASRQEGGPYEQYF	TGTGCCAGCAGACAGGAGGGGGGGCCCTACGAGCAGTACTTC
TRBV27	TRBD1	TRBJ1-1	15	.	CASGKPGQMNTEAFF	TGTGCCAGCGGAAAGCCGGGACAGATGAACACTGAAGCTTTCTTT
TRBV7-6	.	TRBJ1-4	15	.	CASSPRPVTNEKLFF	TGTGCCAGCAGCCCCCGACCGGTCACTAATGAAAAACTGTTTTTT